The 28 T cell receptor beta chains reported below all come from one sample, sequenced in a study of patients and donors after allogeneic stem cell transplantation. TCRdb re-derived calls from the RT-PCR reads in MiXCR, one entry per CDR3 protein. Here the sample spans around 150,000 distinct CDR3 sequences, 37% being singletons. Sequenced sample: blood, either unsorted or a sorted T cell fraction (not recorded which). These receptor sequences come from a human donor who was either an allogeneic HSCT recipient or a stem cell or donor lymphocyte infusion donor (not recorded which). It is not recorded whose cells these are; they may come from a transplant donor.

J is TRBJ1-6 and V is TRBV28; D unclear. V shed 3 bases and J shed 11 bases, with 5 bases lying between them. Germline V gene sequence: CDR1 MDHEN, CDR2 SYDVKM. The CDR3 covers 11 residues. The CDR3 DNA follows: TGTGCCAGCAGTTTTGTCCCACCCCTCCACTTT. It translates to CASSFVPPLHF.

V gene TRBV27 combines with J gene TRBJ1-2, with TRBD1 matching over 8 bases. J lost 0 bases, V lost 3 bases, and 3 bases had no gene match. CDR1 and CDR2 (germline): MNHEY, SMNVEV (reference sequence). This CDR3 spans 15 amino acids. In DNA, the CDR3 is TGTGCCAGCAGTTTCCAGGGGGCGCCTAACTATGGCTACACCTTC. Its translation is CASSFQGAPNYGYTF.

This clonotype was observed at least ten times. This chain connects TRBV20-1 to TRBJ1-3; no reliable D call. V lost 3 bases to trimming and J lost 2 bases, with 8 bases between them. The CDR3 totals 13 residues. CDR1 is DFQATT and CDR2 is SNEGSKA in the germline V gene (reference sequence). The CDR3 region is CSARDATGNTIYF. As DNA, the CDR3 is TGCAGTGCTAGGGATGCTACTGGAAACACCATATATTTT.

V is TRBV7-6 and J is TRBJ1-1; D perhaps matches TRBD1 (5 bases). The CDR3 length is 13 residues. The ends were cut back, 5 bases at V and 6 bases at J, with 13 bases in the middle. Per germline, CDR1 SGHVS and CDR2 FNYEAQ. The CDR3 region is CASSGQGGSEAFF. In DNA, the CDR3 is TGTGCCAGCAGCGGTCAGGGCGGGTCTGAAGCTTTCTTT.

The chain is built from TRBV20-1 and TRBJ1-1, with 9 bases matching TRBD1. This CDR3 region has 15 residues. The germline V gene has CDR1 DFQATT and CDR2 SNEGSKA (reference sequence). The junction had 8 bases not matched to a gene; V was cut back by 3 bases and J by 3 bases. The CDR3 here is CSASRDRELDTEAFF. The CDR3 DNA follows: TGCAGTGCTAGTAGGGACAGGGAGTTAGACACTGAAGCTTTCTTT.

This clonotype has more than one count but fewer than ten. The chain recombines TRBV14 with TRBJ2-3; D call uncertain. The CDR3 is made up of 13 amino acids. Trimming took 1 base from V and 3 from J, leaving 5 bases between them. Germline V CDR1 and CDR2: SGHDN, FVKESK. This CDR3 is CASSQAGTDTQYF. Here the CDR3 DNA reads TGTGCCAGCAGCCAAGCCGGGACAGATACGCAGTATTTT.

The gene calls are TRBV29-1 and TRBJ2-7, with D perhaps matching TRBD1 (5 bases). V was trimmed by 7 bases and J by 3 bases, leaving 10 bases between them. Looked up from germline, CDR1 is SQVTM and CDR2 is ANQGSEA. This CDR3 spans 11 amino acids. The CDR3 is CSATDLYEQYF. CDR3 bases: TGCAGCGCGACAGACCTCTACGAGCAGTACTTC.

There are a few counts of this clonotype. V is TRBV12-3 or TRBV12-4 and J is TRBJ1-2, with D maybe TRBD1 (6 bases). V was pared by 6 bases and J by 7 bases, with 15 bases between. CDR3 length: 13 amino acids. The CDR3 DNA sequence: TGTGCCAGCAGCCCGACAGGCGGGGTTGGCTACACCTTC. It codes for CASSPTGGVGYTF.

This rearrangement joins TRBV28 to TRBJ2-7; D might be TRBD1 (5 bases). This CDR3 comprises 13 residues. Germline values: CDR1 MDHEN, CDR2 SYDVKM. V was pared by 5 bases and J by 2 bases, with 10 bases between. The CDR3 loop is CASSPRQPYEQYV. As DNA, the CDR3 is TGTGCCAGCAGTCCTCGACAGCCCTACGAGCAGTACGTC.

This rearrangement joins TRBV11-2 to TRBJ1-3; D unclear. Trimming pared 1 base from V and 0 bases from J, leaving 13 bases between. Germline values: CDR1 SGHAT, CDR2 FQNNGV. There are 17 residues in the CDR3. The CDR3 protein is CASSLGSNRSSGNTIYF. For the CDR3, the DNA is TGTGCCAGCAGCTTAGGTTCCAATCGGAGCTCTGGAAACACCATATATTTT.

The rearrangement joins TRBV27 to TRBJ2-1; 9 bases fit TRBD2. CDR3 length: 13 amino acids. In germline, CDR1 is MNHEY, CDR2 SMNVEV (reference sequence). V was pared by 10 bases and J by 7 bases, with 8 bases of the junction left unmatched. This chain's CDR3 is CATSPGLANEQFF. CDR3 in DNA: TGTGCCACCTCCCCGGGACTAGCTAATGAGCAGTTCTTC.

The rearrangement joins TRBV12-3 or TRBV12-4 to TRBJ2-3, with 8 bases identical to TRBD2. The CDR3 has 18 amino acids. Losses at the gene ends were 0 bases for V and 4 bases for J; bases not matched to a gene: 12. DNA of the CDR3: TGTGCCAGCAGTTTAGCGCTTCGGGTAGCGGGGCCTTCAGATACGCAGTATTTT. It yields the protein CASSLALRVAGPSDTQYF.

The chain couples TRBV3-1 to TRBJ1-4; D is possibly TRBD1 (5 bases). The CDR3 has 15 amino acids. Deletions cut 5 bases from V and 8 bases from J, with 18 bases between. Per the germline V gene, CDR1 is LGHDT and CDR2 is YNNKEL (reference sequence). This CDR3 is CASSTVRGTEEKLFF. The CDR3 coding sequence is TGTGCCAGCAGCACTGTCCGAGGGACGGAGGAAAAACTGTTTTTT. The full variable domain, rest sourced from reference TRBV3-1 and TRBJ1-4, is DTAVSQTPKYLVTQMGNDKSIKCEQNLGHDTMYWYKQDSKKFLKIMFSYNNKELIINETVPNRFSPKSPDKAHLNLHINSLELGDSAVYFCASSTVRGTEEKLFFGSGTQLSVL.

V gene TRBV2 combines with J gene TRBJ1-5, with 9 bases identical to TRBD1. J gave up 0 bases and V 3 bases, and 6 bases lay outside the gene matches. The CDR3 loop spans 17 amino acids. Germline V CDR1 and CDR2: SNHLY, FYNNEI. This CDR3 is CASSDGDRVLSNQPQHF. The DNA for the CDR3 is TGTGCCAGCAGTGACGGGGACAGGGTTCTTAGCAATCAGCCCCAGCATTTT.

The V gene is TRBV5-6, the J gene TRBJ1-3; TRBD1 aligns across 7 bases. The trim removed 3 bases at V and 10 bases at J, leaving 10 bases unmatched. Germline assignment: CDR1 SGHDT and CDR2 YYEEEE. The CDR3 is 14 amino acids. CDR3 loop: CASSYRGVGMTIYF. As DNA, the CDR3 is TGTGCCAGCAGCTACAGGGGAGTGGGAATGACCATATATTTT.

This chain's CDR3 is CSASRGTDTQYF. The DNA for the CDR3 is TGCAGTGCTAGTAGGGGCACAGATACGCAGTATTTT. This chain connects TRBV20-1 to TRBJ2-3; D uncertain. The CDR3 is 12 amino acids. Germline CDR1 DFQATT, CDR2 SNEGSKA (reference sequence). Between the trimmed V and J ends, which lost 3 bases and 1 base, there was a span of 5 bases.

The DNA of the CDR3 is TGTGCCAGCAGTTTATCGGGACTAGCGGACCAAGAGACCCAGTACTTC. This translates into CASSLSGLADQETQYF. V gene TRBV12-3 or TRBV12-4 combines with J gene TRBJ2-5, with TRBD2 matching over 11 bases. The CDR3 runs 16 residues. V was clipped by 2 bases and J by 0 bases; unmatched bases: 2.

The chain recombines TRBV11-2 with TRBJ2-3, with 13 bases matching TRBD2. V trimming: 2 bases; J trimming: 0 bases; junction bases outside the gene matches: 2. This CDR3 is 17 amino acids long. Per the germline V gene, CDR1 is SGHAT and CDR2 is FQNNGV. This chain's CDR3 is CASSLRGLAGSTDTQYF. CDR3 DNA sequence: TGTGCCAGCAGCTTACGGGGACTAGCGGGAAGCACAGATACGCAGTATTTT.

This clonotype was picked up one time. The chain uses TRBV7-6 and TRBJ2-1, with a weak D call TRBD2 (6 bases). Germline V gene lookup returns CDR1 SGHVS and CDR2 FNYEAQ. The length of the CDR3 is 15 residues. V was shortened by 4 bases and J by 2 bases, with 12 bases between the two germline ends. CDR3 coding DNA: TGTGCCAGCAGCTATACGGGGGTAACCTACAATGAGCAGTTCTTC. This codes for CASSYTGVTYNEQFF.

This clonotype has a handful of counts. The chain uses TRBV6-5 and TRBJ1-4, with D unresolved. This CDR3 comprises 15 residues. The germline gives CDR1 MNHEY, CDR2 SVGAGI. V was clipped by 0 bases and J by 8 bases, with 13 bases between them. DNA for the CDR3: TGTGCCAGCAGTTACTCAGGCAGAATCCAAGAAAAACTGTTTTTT. Translating gives CASSYSGRIQEKLFF.

A single count supports this clonotype. The genes are TRBV27 and TRBJ2-7; 10 positions agree with TRBD2. This CDR3 is built from 16 residues. In germline, CDR1 is MNHEY, CDR2 SMNVEV (reference sequence). Trimming cost V 5 bases and J 3 bases; bases outside gene matches: 10. The CDR3 coding sequence is TGTGCCAGCAGTCCCACTGGTAGCGGGGGGTTCTACGAGCAGTACTTC. Translating it yields CASSPTGSGGFYEQYF.

This clonotype has just a few counts. The CDR3 here is CSARGTGTGGIDEQFF. The DNA of the CDR3 is TGCAGCGCTCGAGGGACCGGGACAGGGGGGATCGATGAGCAGTTCTTC. The chain employs TRBV29-1 and TRBJ2-1; 11 bases are a match to TRBD1. With 7 bases clipped from V and 8 bases from J, the junction kept 16 bases outside the gene matches. The CDR3 runs 16 residues. Germline V gives CDR1 SQVTM, CDR2 ANQGSEA.

This clonotype was found a few times. The chain links TRBV20-1 to TRBJ2-7, with TRBD1 matching 7 bases. Germline CDR1 is DFQATT and CDR2 is SNEGSKA (reference sequence). The CDR3 contains 12 residues. V was clipped by 6 bases and J by 5 bases; unmatched bases: 7. The CDR3 reads CSATRTGDEQYF. The DNA of the CDR3 is TGCAGTGCAACCCGGACAGGAGACGAGCAGTACTTC.

This rearrangement joins TRBV6-1 to TRBJ2-1; no definite D call. With 1 base removed from V and 7 bases from J, the gap between germline ends came to 8 bases. The CDR3 length is 13 residues. Per germline, CDR1 MNHNS and CDR2 SASEGT. CDR3 region: CASSEVGWNEQFF. CDR3 DNA sequence: TGTGCCAGCAGTGAAGTCGGATGGAATGAGCAGTTCTTC.

This rearrangement joins TRBV7-2 to TRBJ1-5; D gene ambiguous. Deletions cut 5 bases from V and 1 base from J, with 18 bases between. Germline CDR1 reads SGHTA; CDR2 reads FQGNSA. The CDR3 loop spans 17 amino acids. The CDR3 bases are TGTGCCAGCAGCCAGCCCCACCGGGCCGGGAGCAATCAGCCCCAGCATTTT. Protein sequence: CASSQPHRAGSNQPQHF.

The rearrangement links TRBV12-3 or TRBV12-4 to TRBJ1-2; 8 bases agree with TRBD1. Trimming took 5 bases from V and 6 from J; bases not matched to a gene: 8. The length of the CDR3 is 14 residues. CDR3 sequence reads: CASSPGQVQDGYTF. The CDR3 nucleotides are TGTGCCAGCAGTCCGGGACAGGTTCAAGATGGCTACACCTTC.

The chain joins TRBV28 to TRBJ1-2; 9 bases are a match to TRBD1. J was trimmed by 4 bases and V by 3 bases; bases with no gene match: 6. Germline V gene sequence: CDR1 MDHEN, CDR2 SYDVKM. The CDR3 totals 15 residues. The CDR3 sequence: CASSFRDRASYGYTF. CDR3 in DNA: TGTGCCAGCAGTTTCCGGGACAGGGCTTCCTATGGCTACACCTTC.

The CDR3 nucleotides are TGTGCCAGCAGCTTAGTGGGACACCCTACGAACACCGGGGAGCTGTTTTTT. This sequence encodes CASSLVGHPTNTGELFF. The chain carries TRBV7-2 and TRBJ2-2; TRBD1 is a possible D gene (6 bases). The germline CDR1 and CDR2 sequences are SGHTA and FQGNSA. The V and J ends lost 1 base and 0 bases respectively, with 12 bases between them. This CDR3 spans 17 amino acids. Drawing the rest from reference TRBV7-2 and TRBJ2-2, the complete variable domain is GAGVSQSPSNKVTEKGKDVELRCDPISGHTALYWYRQSLGQGLEFLIYFQGNSAPDKSGLPSDRFSAERTGGSVSTLTIQRTQQEDSAVYLCASSLVGHPTNTGELFFGEGSRLTVL.